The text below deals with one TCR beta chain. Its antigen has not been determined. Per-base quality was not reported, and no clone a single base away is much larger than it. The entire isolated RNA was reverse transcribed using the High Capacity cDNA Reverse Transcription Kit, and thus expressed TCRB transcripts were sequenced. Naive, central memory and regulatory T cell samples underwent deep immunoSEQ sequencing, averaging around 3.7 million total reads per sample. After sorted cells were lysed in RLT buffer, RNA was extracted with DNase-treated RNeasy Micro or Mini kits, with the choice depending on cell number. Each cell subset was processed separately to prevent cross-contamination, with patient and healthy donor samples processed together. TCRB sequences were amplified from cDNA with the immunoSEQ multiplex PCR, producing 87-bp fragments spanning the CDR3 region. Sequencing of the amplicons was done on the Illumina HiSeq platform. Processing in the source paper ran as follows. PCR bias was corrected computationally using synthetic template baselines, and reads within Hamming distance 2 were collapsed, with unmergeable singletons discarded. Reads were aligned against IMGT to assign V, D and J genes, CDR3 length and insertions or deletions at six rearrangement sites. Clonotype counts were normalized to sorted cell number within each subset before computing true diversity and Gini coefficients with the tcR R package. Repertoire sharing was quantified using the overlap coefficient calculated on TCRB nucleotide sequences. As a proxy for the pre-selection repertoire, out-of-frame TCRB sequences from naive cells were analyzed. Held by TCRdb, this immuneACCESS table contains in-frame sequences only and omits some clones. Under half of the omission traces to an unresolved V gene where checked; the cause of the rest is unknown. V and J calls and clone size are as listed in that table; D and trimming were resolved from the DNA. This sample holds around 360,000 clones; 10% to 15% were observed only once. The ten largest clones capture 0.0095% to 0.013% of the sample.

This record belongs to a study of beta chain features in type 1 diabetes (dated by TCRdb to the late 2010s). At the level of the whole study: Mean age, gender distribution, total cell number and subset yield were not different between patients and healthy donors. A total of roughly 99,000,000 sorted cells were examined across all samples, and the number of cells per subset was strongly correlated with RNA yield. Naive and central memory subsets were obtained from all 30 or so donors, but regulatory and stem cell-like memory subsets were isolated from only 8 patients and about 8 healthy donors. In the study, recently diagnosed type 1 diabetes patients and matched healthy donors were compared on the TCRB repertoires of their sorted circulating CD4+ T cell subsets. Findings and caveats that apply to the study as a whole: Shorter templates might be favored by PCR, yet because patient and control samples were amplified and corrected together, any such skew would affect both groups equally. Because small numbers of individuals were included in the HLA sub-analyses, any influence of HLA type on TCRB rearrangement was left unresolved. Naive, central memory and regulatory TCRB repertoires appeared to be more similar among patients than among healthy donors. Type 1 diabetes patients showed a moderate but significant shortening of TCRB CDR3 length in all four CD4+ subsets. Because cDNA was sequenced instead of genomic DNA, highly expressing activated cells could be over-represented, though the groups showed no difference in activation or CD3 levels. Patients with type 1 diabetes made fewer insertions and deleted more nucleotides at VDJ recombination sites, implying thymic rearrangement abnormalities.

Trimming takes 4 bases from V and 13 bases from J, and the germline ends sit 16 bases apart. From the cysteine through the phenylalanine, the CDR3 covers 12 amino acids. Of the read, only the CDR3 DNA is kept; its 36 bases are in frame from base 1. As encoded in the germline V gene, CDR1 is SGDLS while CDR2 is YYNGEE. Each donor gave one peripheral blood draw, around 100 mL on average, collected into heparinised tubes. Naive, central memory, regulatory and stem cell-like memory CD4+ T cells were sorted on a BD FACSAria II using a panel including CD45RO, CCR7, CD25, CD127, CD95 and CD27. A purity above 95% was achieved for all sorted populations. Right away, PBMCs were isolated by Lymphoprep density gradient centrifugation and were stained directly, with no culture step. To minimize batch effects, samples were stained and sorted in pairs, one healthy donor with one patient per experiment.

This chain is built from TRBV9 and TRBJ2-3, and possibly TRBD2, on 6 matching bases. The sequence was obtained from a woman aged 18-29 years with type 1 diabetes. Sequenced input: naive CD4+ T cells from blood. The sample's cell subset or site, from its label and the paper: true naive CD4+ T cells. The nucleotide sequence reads TGTGCCAGCAGCCGCGGGGCGGAGGACAAGTATTTT. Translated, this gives CASSRGAEDKYF.